This entry lists 18 T cell receptor beta chains sequenced from one sample in a study of blood T cell repertoires in COVID-19. Only in-frame clones appear in the TCRdb table, and some are missing; sequencing was by immunoSEQ multiplex PCR. The sample has 45,000 to 50,000 clones, approximately 80% seen once. The sample comprised peripheral blood. The source is a human donor with active or convalescent COVID-19. The donor label of this sample is uncertain.

V gene TRBV10-3 combines with J gene TRBJ2-7; 9 bases are shared with TRBD1. This CDR3 spans 16 amino acids. The V segment lost 0 bases and the J segment 3 bases; nucleotides outside the gene matches: 6. Germline CDR1 ENHRY, CDR2 SYGVKD. The CDR3 reads CAISESGTGIFYEQYF. CDR3 DNA sequence: TGTGCCATCAGTGAGTCCGGGACAGGGATTTTCTACGAGCAGTACTTC.

The rearrangement joins TRBV10-1 to TRBJ2-1; 14 nucleotides line up with TRBD2. Per the germline V gene, CDR1 is WNHNN and CDR2 is SYGVQD (reference sequence). The trim removed 5 bases at V and 7 bases at J, leaving 4 bases unmatched. The CDR3 is 15 amino acids. The CDR3 loop reads CASSTGTSGSNEQFF. The CDR3 DNA follows: TGCGCCAGCAGTACCGGGACTAGCGGGAGTAATGAGCAGTTCTTC.

The chain has TRBV28 and TRBJ1-1; D is undetermined. Germline V gives CDR1 MDHEN, CDR2 SYDVKM. The V end was cut by 1 base, the J end by 8 bases, with 14 bases between. The CDR3 is 14 residues long. The CDR3 reads CASSLFSGTTEAFF. The CDR3 bases are TGTGCCAGCAGTTTATTCTCGGGTACAACCGAAGCTTTCTTT.

This chain links TRBV6-5 with TRBJ1-2; D unclear. Trimming took 2 bases from V and 8 from J, leaving 18 bases between them. The CDR3 contains 15 residues. Germline V gives CDR1 MNHEY, CDR2 SVGAGI. The CDR3 spells CASSYPIWEGDGYTF. The DNA for the CDR3 is TGTGCCAGCAGTTACCCTATATGGGAGGGAGACGGCTACACCTTC.

The gene calls are TRBV5-8 and TRBJ1-2; the match to TRBD1 covers 7 bases. Per germline, CDR1 SGHTS and CDR2 YDEGEE. Losses at the gene ends were 5 bases for V and 2 bases for J; bases not matched to a gene: 9. CDR3 size: 15 residues. The CDR3 protein is CASSRTGSPNYGYTF. CDR3 in DNA: TGTGCCAGCAGTAGGACAGGTAGTCCGAACTATGGCTACACCTTC.

This chain uses TRBV4-2 with TRBJ2-3, with TRBD2 matching over 16 bases. The CDR3 runs 17 residues. The V and J ends lost 4 bases and 5 bases, in that order; junction bases with no gene match: 6. Germline loops: CDR1 LGHNA, CDR2 YNFKEQ. The CDR3: CASSPGLAGGPIDTQYF. CDR3 DNA: TGTGCCAGCAGCCCGGGACTAGCGGGAGGGCCTATAGATACGCAGTATTTT.

J is TRBJ2-2 and V is TRBV5-6; 7 nucleotides match TRBD1. V was pared by 1 base and J by 1 base, with 13 bases of the junction left unmatched. CDR1 and CDR2 from the germline V gene are SGHDT and YYEEEE. This CDR3 has 19 residues. The CDR3 loop reads CASSLFQLDYRGNTGELFF. The DNA for the CDR3 is TGTGCCAGCAGCTTGTTTCAACTCGATTACAGGGGGAACACCGGGGAGCTGTTTTTT.

The V call is TRBV19, the J call TRBJ2-3; 13 bases line up with TRBD2. The CDR3 runs to 17 residues. V gave up 6 bases and J gave up 2 bases; unmatched junction bases: 8. In germline, CDR1 is LNHDA, CDR2 SQIVND (reference sequence). This chain's CDR3 is CASSGTSGTDLTDTQYF. The CDR3 nucleotides are TGTGCCAGTAGCGGGACTAGCGGGACCGATCTCACAGATACGCAGTATTTT.

This sequence joins TRBV29-1 and TRBJ2-1, with D possibly TRBD2 on 5 matching bases. V gave up 7 bases and J gave up 1 base, with 20 bases separating them. The length of the CDR3 is 16 residues. Germline V gives CDR1 SQVTM, CDR2 ANQGSEA. CDR3 loop: CSGEGRSVNSYNEQFF. The CDR3 region has the DNA TGCAGCGGCGAAGGGCGTAGCGTTAATTCCTACAATGAGCAGTTCTTC.

The CDR3 sequence is CASSRPSSPLHF. CDR3 nucleotides: TGTGCCAGCAGTCGCCCTAGTTCACCCCTCCACTTT. The rearrangement joins TRBV7-9 to TRBJ1-6; D unresolved. This CDR3 contains 12 residues. The germline V gene encodes CDR1 SEHNR and CDR2 FQNEAQ (reference sequence). V was shortened by 6 bases and J by 9 bases, with 9 bases between the two germline ends. Looking up the rest from reference TRBV7-9 and TRBJ1-6 gives the full variable domain: DTGVSQNPRHKITKRGQNVTFRCDPISEHNRLYWYRQTLGQGPEFLTYFQNEAQLEKSRLLSDRFSAERPKGSFSTLEIQRTEQGDSAMYLCASSRPSSPLHFGNGTRLTVT.

V and J are TRBV5-1 and TRBJ2-5; D perhaps matches TRBD1 (6 bases). CDR1 SGHRS and CDR2 YFSETQ come from the germline V gene. V was trimmed by 3 bases and J by 4 bases, leaving 16 bases between them. The CDR3 is 15 amino acids. The DNA for the CDR3 is TGCGCCAGCAGCTCCCCAGGGGTTATAGCAGAGACCCAGTACTTC. This encodes CASSSPGVIAETQYF.

The V call is TRBV6-6, the J call TRBJ2-7, with 9 positions matching TRBD1. Trimming removed 10 bases from V and 2 bases from J; junction bases left unmatched: 12. Germline V gives CDR1 MNHNY, CDR2 SVGAGI (reference sequence). There are 15 residues in the CDR3. The CDR3 nucleotides read TGTGCCACCACCTCACCGGGACAGGGAGCCTACGAGCAGTACTTC. This codes for CATTSPGQGAYEQYF.

Concerning this clone itself: This same CDR3 is encoded by further DNA sequences in the sample. The chain uses TRBV7-2 and TRBJ2-5, with TRBD2 identical over 7 bases. CDR1 is SGHTA, CDR2 FQGNSA, per germline. CDR3 length: 14 residues. V trimming: 1 base; J trimming: 4 bases; junction bases outside the gene matches: 3. Here the CDR3 reads CASSLGGRGETQYF. As DNA, the CDR3 is TGTGCCAGCAGCTTAGGGGGGAGGGGAGAGACCCAGTACTTC. Together with reference TRBV7-2 and TRBJ2-5, the CDR3 gives the full variable domain: GAGVSQSPSNKVTEKGKDVELRCDPISGHTALYWYRQSLGQGLEFLIYFQGNSAPDKSGLPSDRFSAERTGGSVSTLTIQRTQQEDSAVYLCASSLGGRGETQYFGPGTRLLVL.

This chain uses TRBV9 with TRBJ1-5, with D possibly matching TRBD1 (6 bases). The germline V gene has CDR1 SGDLS and CDR2 YYNGEE. Trimming removed 2 bases at V and 4 bases at J, with 13 bases between. There are 15 residues in the CDR3. The CDR3 DNA sequence: TGTGCCAGCAGCGTGAATGACAGGCCGAATCAGCCCCAGCATTTT. Residues: CASSVNDRPNQPQHF.

The chain is built from TRBV5-1 and TRBJ1-5; TRBD1 agrees at 10 bases. V lost 6 bases, J lost 5 bases, and 5 bases stayed unmatched. CDR3 size: 14 residues. Germline V CDR1 and CDR2: SGHRS, YFSETQ. In nucleotides, the CDR3 is TGCGCCAGCACCCTCGGACAGGGGGATCAGCCCCAGCATTTT. This sequence encodes CASTLGQGDQPQHF. Full variable domain (outside the CDR3, taken from reference TRBV5-1 and TRBJ1-5): KAGVTQTPRYLIKTRGQQVTLSCSPISGHRSVSWYQQTPGQGLQFLFEYFSETQRNKGNFPGRFSGRQFSNSRSEMNVSTLELGDSALYLCASTLGQGDQPQHFGDGTRLSIL.

The V call is TRBV5-1, the J call TRBJ1-6, with a possible D match to TRBD1 (5 bases). This CDR3 contains 15 residues. V lost 1 base and J lost 5, with 10 bases in between. From germline, CDR1 is SGHRS and CDR2 YFSETQ. The CDR3 bases are TGCGCCAGCAGCTTGTCAGGGAACGATAATTCACCCCTCCACTTT. This sequence encodes CASSLSGNDNSPLHF. The full variable domain, its missing parts supplied by reference TRBV5-1 and TRBJ1-6, is KAGVTQTPRYLIKTRGQQVTLSCSPISGHRSVSWYQQTPGQGLQFLFEYFSETQRNKGNFPGRFSGRQFSNSRSEMNVSTLELGDSALYLCASSLSGNDNSPLHFGNGTRLTVT.

The chain couples TRBV7-9 to TRBJ2-6; 11 positions match TRBD1. The ends lost 5 bases at V and 0 bases at J; junction bases unmatched: 6. The CDR3 runs 18 residues. Germline V CDR1 and CDR2: SEHNR, FQNEAQ (reference sequence). The chain's CDR3 is CASSPGQGAVSGANVLTF. CDR3 nucleotides: TGTGCCAGCAGCCCCGGACAGGGGGCGGTCTCTGGGGCCAACGTCCTGACTTTC.

The CDR3 DNA follows: TGTGCCAGCAGCCAAGTGGAGAATAACTATGGCTACACCTTC. Protein: CASSQVENNYGYTF. This chain connects TRBV3-1 (or the pseudogene TRBV3-2) to TRBJ1-2; D is ambiguous. This CDR3 spans 14 amino acids. The V gene lost 1 base and the J gene lost 1 base, with 7 bases spanning the gap. CDR1 is LGHDT, CDR2 YNNKEL, per germline (reference sequence).